Presented here are 27 T cell receptor beta chains from one specimen sequenced in a study of CD8 T cells in ankylosing spondylitis. Each CDR3 protein is one row after TCRdb ran MiXCR on the 5' RACE reads. Seen here are about 390,000 distinct CDR3 sequences, 20% to 25% observed once, and the top ten hold around 16%. General study points: Typical of ankylosing spondylitis blood, it appeared, was a TCR beta motif of eight highly homologous variants.

No antigen is known for these receptors. The sample comprised blood, either unsorted or a sorted T cell fraction (not recorded which). The receptors shown here come from a male donor with ankylosing spondylitis.

The J gene is TRBJ2-5, the V gene TRBV5-1, with D hard to call. The CDR3 spans 15 residues. Germline V gene lookup returns CDR1 SGHRS and CDR2 YFSETQ. V was shortened by 4 bases and J by 0 bases, with 13 bases between the two germline ends. CDR3 residues: CASSPRLLDQETQYF. In DNA form, the CDR3 reads TGCGCCAGCAGCCCCCGTTTGTTGGACCAAGAGACCCAGTACTTC.

V and J are TRBV4-2 and TRBJ2-1; unclear D gene. V was shortened by 1 base and J by 6 bases, with 4 bases between the two germline ends. Looked up from germline, CDR1 is LGHNA and CDR2 is YNFKEQ. CDR3 length equals 12 residues. This CDR3 is CASSQAFNEQFF. CDR3 DNA: TGTGCCAGCAGCCAAGCGTTCAATGAGCAGTTCTTC.

The rearrangement joins TRBV12-3 or TRBV12-4 to TRBJ2-2; D gene uncertain. V dropped 1 base and J dropped 0 bases, with 12 bases sitting between them. The CDR3 spans 17 residues. This CDR3 reads CASSLVKASANTGELFF. CDR3 nucleotide sequence: TGTGCCAGCAGTTTAGTTAAGGCCAGCGCGAACACCGGGGAGCTGTTTTTT.

The chain combines TRBV7-9 with TRBJ2-2; D is undetermined. The CDR3 totals 15 residues. Trimming removed 1 base from V and 0 bases from J, with 6 bases in between. Germline CDR1 and CDR2: SEHNR and FQNEAQ (reference sequence). The CDR3 DNA reads as TGTGCCAGCAGCTTAGACACTCCGAACACCGGGGAGCTGTTTTTT. Translating it yields CASSLDTPNTGELFF.

In its sample, this clonotype was seen a few times. J is TRBJ2-7 and V is TRBV7-2; D is unresolved. CDR3 length: 13 residues. CDR1 and CDR2 from the germline V gene are SGHTA and FQGNSA. Trimming removed 2 bases from V and 2 bases from J, with 7 bases in between. CDR3 bases: TGTGCCAGCAGCTTACGGGCGACCTACGAGCAGTACTTC. Residues: CASSLRATYEQYF.

This clonotype was observed a few times. This chain joins TRBV2 and TRBJ2-7; D might be TRBD1 (6 bases). Per the germline V gene, CDR1 is SNHLY and CDR2 is FYNNEI. This CDR3 comprises 14 residues. Trimming pared 3 bases from V and 6 bases from J, leaving 15 bases between. The CDR3 coding sequence is TGTGCCAGCAGTGAGTTCCAGGGGATTGGCGAGCAGTACTTC. Amino acids: CASSEFQGIGEQYF.

This chain uses TRBV15 with TRBJ1-1, with TRBD1 matching over 8 bases. Germline CDR1 and CDR2: LNHNV and YYDKDF (reference sequence). The CDR3 is 13 amino acids. V dropped 0 bases and J dropped 10; count of bases not matched to a gene: 4. The CDR3 DNA reads TGTGCCACCAGCAGAGACAGGGGGCGAGCAGCTTTCTTT. This sequence encodes CATSRDRGRAAFF.

This rearrangement joins TRBV7-9 to TRBJ1-2; D unclear. The ends were cut back, 3 bases at V and 7 bases at J, with 18 bases in the middle. There are 15 residues in the CDR3. CDR1 and CDR2 (germline): SEHNR, FQNEAQ (reference sequence). The CDR3 here is CASSLDLVLVGGYTF. The CDR3 nucleotides read TGTGCCAGCAGCTTGGACCTCGTTCTGGTCGGTGGCTACACCTTC.

V and J are TRBV5-1 and TRBJ1-1; D gene ambiguous. The CDR3 is 14 amino acids. Germline values: CDR1 SGHRS, CDR2 YFSETQ. With 3 bases removed from V and 0 bases from J, the gap between germline ends came to 9 bases. For the CDR3, the DNA is TGCGCCAGCAGCTCGAGAATCCTGAACACTGAAGCTTTCTTT. As protein: CASSSRILNTEAFF.

The rearrangement links TRBV20-1 to TRBJ2-7, with D unclear. This CDR3 has 13 residues. V shed 4 bases and J shed 4 bases, with 14 bases lying between them. CDR1 is DFQATT and CDR2 is SNEGSKA in the germline V gene (reference sequence). The CDR3 loop is CSANPLTPYEQYF. For the CDR3, the DNA is TGCAGTGCTAATCCGCTAACTCCTTACGAGCAGTACTTC.

This clonotype has a handful of counts. The CDR3 protein is CASSFLGANNEQFF. The CDR3 region has the DNA TGTGCCAGCAGTTTTCTGGGGGCCAACAATGAGCAGTTCTTC. The rearrangement links TRBV28 to TRBJ2-1; tentative D call: TRBD1 (6 bases). The germline gives CDR1 MDHEN, CDR2 SYDVKM. Trimming removed 3 bases at V and 5 bases at J, with 11 bases between. The CDR3 runs to 14 residues.

The chain is built from TRBV5-1 and TRBJ1-4; no clear D. V was cut by 0 bases and J by 8 bases, with 17 bases left in between. The germline V gene encodes CDR1 SGHRS and CDR2 YFSETQ. The CDR3 consists of 16 residues. The CDR3 DNA sequence: TGCGCCAGCAGCTTGGAAGGACGGACGGTGGTGGAAAAACTGTTTTTT. It yields the protein CASSLEGRTVVEKLFF.

The rearrangement links TRBV15 to TRBJ2-7; 9 nucleotides match TRBD1. The CDR3 consists of 17 residues. Per the germline V gene, CDR1 is LNHNV and CDR2 is YYDKDF (reference sequence). The trim removed 0 bases at V and 3 bases at J, leaving 9 bases unmatched. DNA of the CDR3: TGTGCCACCAGCAGAGACCAGAGCGGGACAGGGCACTACGAGCAGTACTTC. Amino acid sequence: CATSRDQSGTGHYEQYF.

The chain uses TRBV20-1 and TRBJ2-6; either TRBD1 or TRBD2 may supply D (5 bases each). V was shortened by 4 bases and J by 4 bases, with 14 bases between the two germline ends. The CDR3 has 15 residues. Germline values: CDR1 DFQATT, CDR2 SNEGSKA (reference sequence). The CDR3 coding sequence is TGCAGTGCTAAGAGAGGGGTCTCCGGGGCCAACGTCCTGACTTTC. Amino acids: CSAKRGVSGANVLTF.

This clonotype was seen a few times. The chain is built from TRBV21-1 and TRBJ1-1. TRBV21-1 is a known pseudogene. The CDR3 is made up of 14 amino acids. The CDR3 region is CASSKVNIHTEAFF. In DNA form, the CDR3 reads TGTGCCAGCAGCAAAGTGAACATCCACACTGAAGCTTTCTTT.

In its sample, this clonotype was seen many times. The chain carries TRBV10-3 and TRBJ2-7; 12 bases map to TRBD1. Germline V gene data show CDR1 as ENHRY and CDR2 as SYGVKD. This CDR3 is built from 16 residues. V lost 5 bases, J lost 5 bases, and 10 bases stayed unmatched. The CDR3 region has the DNA TGTGCCATCAGTCAGGGTGGGGGACAGGGGGCCCACGAGCAGTACTTC. The encoded protein is CAISQGGGQGAHEQYF.

This clonotype was counted a few times. The CDR3 here is CASSQTSAAEQFF. The CDR3 DNA follows: TGTGCCAGCAGCCAGACCTCGGCGGCTGAGCAGTTCTTC. This chain connects TRBV7-3 to TRBJ2-1; D gene ambiguous. This CDR3 is built from 13 residues. V shed 5 bases and J shed 9 bases, with 14 bases lying between them. Germline-derived CDR1 and CDR2 are SGHTA and FQGTGA.

The rearrangement joins TRBV3-1 to TRBJ2-7, with D possibly called TRBD1 or TRBD2 (5 bases each). Germline-derived CDR1 and CDR2 are LGHDT and YNNKEL (reference sequence). V lost 1 base to trimming and J lost 0 bases, with 10 bases between them. The CDR3 totals 15 residues. The CDR3 spells CASSQGDARSYEQYF. CDR3 DNA: TGTGCCAGCAGCCAAGGGGACGCCCGCTCCTACGAGCAGTACTTC.

This clonotype was detected a few times. The V and J genes are TRBV5-1 and TRBJ2-1, with D unresolved. Per germline, CDR1 SGHRS and CDR2 YFSETQ. The CDR3 covers 15 residues. Trimming stripped 0 bases from V and 2 bases from J, with 9 bases between. The CDR3 sequence is CASSLEDLPYNEQFF. Written as DNA, the CDR3 is TGCGCCAGCAGCTTGGAGGACCTACCCTACAATGAGCAGTTCTTC.

Only a few counts were recorded for this clonotype. V and J are TRBV7-9 and TRBJ1-6, with D perhaps TRBD1 (5 bases). This CDR3 spans 14 amino acids. Between the trimmed V and J ends, which lost 6 bases and 8 bases, there was a span of 14 bases. Germline V gene lookup returns CDR1 SEHNR and CDR2 FQNEAQ (reference sequence). CDR3 sequence reads: CASRPGQLDSPLHF. DNA of the CDR3: TGTGCCAGCAGACCCGGACAACTAGATTCACCCCTCCACTTT.

In this sample, this clonotype turned up many times. This chain joins TRBV5-1 and TRBJ1-1; TRBD1 matches 11 bases. The CDR3 is made up of 15 amino acids. CDR1 is SGHRS and CDR2 is YFSETQ in the germline V gene. V was pared by 4 bases and J by 5 bases, with 7 bases of the junction left unmatched. CDR3 region: CASSPAGTGGTEAFF. CDR3 coding DNA: TGCGCCAGCAGCCCAGCAGGGACAGGGGGAACTGAAGCTTTCTTT.

V is TRBV12-3 or TRBV12-4 and J is TRBJ1-6; D unresolved. The CDR3 is 13 amino acids. V lost 6 bases, J lost 5 bases, and 8 bases lay in between. CDR3 amino acids: CASRRGNNSPLHF. The CDR3, as DNA: TGTGCCAGCAGACGCGGGAATAATTCACCCCTCCACTTT.

This clonotype was observed a few times. The CDR3 DNA reads TGCAGTGCTAGAGACCAAAGACAGGGGTGGATGCACATTCAGTACTTC. Translation: CSARDQRQGWMHIQYF. V and J are TRBV20-1 and TRBJ2-4; TRBD1 agrees at 8 bases. Germline CDR1 reads DFQATT; CDR2 reads SNEGSKA (reference sequence). The V and J ends lost 0 bases and 8 bases, in that order; junction bases with no gene match: 12. The length of the CDR3 is 16 residues.

The V and J genes are TRBV7-3 and TRBJ2-2; tentatively, D is TRBD1 (5 bases). V shed 5 bases and J shed 4 bases, with 11 bases lying between them. The CDR3 is made up of 14 amino acids. The germline V gene encodes CDR1 SGHTA and CDR2 FQGTGA. CDR3 coding DNA: TGTGCCAGCAGCCCAAAAGGGGTCACCGGGGAGCTGTTTTTT. Translation gives CASSPKGVTGELFF. The full variable domain, in which reference TRBV7-3 and TRBJ2-2 provide the parts outside the CDR3, is GAGVSQTPSNKVTEKGKYVELRCDPISGHTALYWYRQSLGQGPEFLIYFQGTGAADDSGLPNDRFFAVRPEGSVSTLKIQRTERGDSAVYLCASSPKGVTGELFFGEGSRLTVL.

This clonotype appeared a few times. The CDR3 sequence: CASRRLAQGLPPDTQYF. CDR3 coding DNA: TGTGCCAGCAGGAGACTAGCGCAAGGTTTGCCGCCAGATACGCAGTATTTT. The V call is TRBV25-1, the J call TRBJ2-3; 8 bases align to TRBD2. The CDR3 loop spans 17 amino acids. CDR1 and CDR2 (germline): MGHDK, SYGVNS. V dropped 6 bases and J dropped 4; count of bases not matched to a gene: 15.

This clonotype was seen ten or more times. This rearrangement joins TRBV9 to TRBJ2-3; no clear D. V shed 0 bases and J shed 0 bases, with 5 bases lying between them. Germline V gene sequence: CDR1 SGDLS, CDR2 YYNGEE. This CDR3 has 14 amino acids. This CDR3 is CASSVGTSTDTQYF. The CDR3 DNA reads TGTGCCAGCAGCGTAGGAACTAGCACAGATACGCAGTATTTT.

This clonotype has just a few counts. The chain links TRBV20-1 to TRBJ2-1; D ambiguous. V was shortened by 3 bases and J by 10 bases, with 13 bases between the two germline ends. The CDR3 totals 12 residues. Germline CDR1 is DFQATT and CDR2 is SNEGSKA (reference sequence). The CDR3 nucleotides read TGCAGTGCTAGCCCCCGGGCGGACGAGCAGTTCTTC. Translation: CSASPRADEQFF.